The rows below give T cell receptor beta chains drawn from one sample of a study of T cell changes during pregnancy in multiple sclerosis. The repertoire was sequenced with immunoSEQ multiplex PCR; TCRdb's copy has only in-frame clones and lacks some. Of fewer than 15,000 clones listed, 88% are singletons. The material sequenced was CD8+ T cells from peripheral blood mononuclear cells, taken in the first trimester of pregnancy. The receptors stem from a female donor with multiple sclerosis, enrolled in a pregnancy study. CDR3s include the opening cysteine and the closing phenylalanine or tryptophan. Fields, in order: J gene, V gene, CDR3 protein.

>TRBJ1-1|TRBV5-6
CASSLAGATEAFF
>TRBJ2-1|TRBV4-2
CASSQDQGSGSNEQFF
>TRBJ1-6|TRBV6-1
CASSERTGENSPLHF
>TRBJ2-3|TRBV15
CATSRDRGAADTQYF
>TRBJ2-3|TRBV19
CASRETGGAKDTQYF
>TRBJ1-4|TRBV6-1
CASSEGNSNEKLFF
>TRBJ2-7|TRBV30
CAWSVPQGHEQYF
>TRBJ2-7|TRBV7-3
CASALGGMYEQYF
>TRBJ1-3|TRBV5-6
CASSDPTGSGNTIYF
>TRBJ2-1|TRBV6-6
CAASPRGNEQFF
>TRBJ2-5|TRBV19
CASSRDREETQYF
>TRBJ2-3|TRBV2
CASRGTVSTDTQYF
>TRBJ2-1|TRBV5-1
CASSKFSGQHNEQFF
>TRBJ2-3|TRBV2
CASSTTRTGSLTDTQYF
>TRBJ1-5|TRBV4-2
CASSQDGDRGNQPQHF
>TRBJ2-7|TRBV6-5
CASSTGGGGSYEQYF
>TRBJ2-7|TRBV6-5
CASSAAGFYEQYF